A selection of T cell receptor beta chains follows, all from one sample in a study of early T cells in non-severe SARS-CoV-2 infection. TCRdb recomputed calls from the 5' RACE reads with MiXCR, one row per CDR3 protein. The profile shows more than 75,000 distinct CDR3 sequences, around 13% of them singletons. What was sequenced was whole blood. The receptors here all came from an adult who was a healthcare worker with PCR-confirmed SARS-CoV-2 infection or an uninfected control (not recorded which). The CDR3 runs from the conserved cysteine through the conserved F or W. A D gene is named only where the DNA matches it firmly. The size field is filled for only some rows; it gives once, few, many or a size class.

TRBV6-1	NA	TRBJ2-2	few	TGTGCCAGCAGTGACGGAGATATCGGGGAGCTGTTTTTT	CASSDGDIGELFF
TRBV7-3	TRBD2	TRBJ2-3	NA	TGTGCCAGCAGCTTAACCAGGACTAGCGGAACAGATACGCAGTATTTT	CASSLTRTSGTDTQYF
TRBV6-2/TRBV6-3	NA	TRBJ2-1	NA	TGTGCCAGTCAGAGCTCCTACAATGAGCAGTTCTTC	CASQSSYNEQFF
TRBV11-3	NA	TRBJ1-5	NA	TGTGCCAGACCCACTAAGGGCGGCAATCAGCCCCAGCATTTT	CARPTKGGNQPQHF
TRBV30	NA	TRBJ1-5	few	TGTGCCTGGAGTGTATTCGGTGATCAGCCCCAGCATTTT	CAWSVFGDQPQHF
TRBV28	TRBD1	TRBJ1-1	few	TGTGCCAGCATTCTCCGGGACAGGGCCTCCACTGAAGCTTTCTTT	CASILRDRASTEAFF
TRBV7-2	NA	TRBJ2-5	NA	TGTGCCAGCAGCTTAGTACCCCCAGAGACCCAGTACTTC	CASSLVPPETQYF
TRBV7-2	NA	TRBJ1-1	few	TGTGCCAGCAGCCCCCGTGGAGGGGTACTCACTGAAGCTTTCTTT	CASSPRGGVLTEAFF
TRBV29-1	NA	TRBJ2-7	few	TGCAGCGTTGCGGGTGGGGAGTGGGCGGAGTACTACGAGCAGTACTTC	CSVAGGEWAEYYEQYF
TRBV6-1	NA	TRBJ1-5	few	TGTGCCAGCAGCTGGACATGGGATCAGCCCCAGCATTTT	CASSWTWDQPQHF
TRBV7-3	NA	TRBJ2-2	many	TGTGCCAGCAGCCAGGTCACCGGGGAGCTGTTTTTT	CASSQVTGELFF
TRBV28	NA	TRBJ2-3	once	TGTGCCAGCACTCCGTCGTGGGGGTCAGAAGATACGCAGTATTTT	CASTPSWGSEDTQYF
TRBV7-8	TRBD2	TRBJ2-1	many	TGTGCCAGCAGCCCCAATCCGGGACTAGCGGTTAGGGATGAGCAGTTCTTC	CASSPNPGLAVRDEQFF
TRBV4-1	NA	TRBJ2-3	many	TGCGCCAGCAGCCTCCTCGAGACGGGGGCGACAGATACGCAGTATTTT	CASSLLETGATDTQYF
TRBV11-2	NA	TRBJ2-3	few	TGTGCCAGCAGCTCCAACCTACAGGGAAGGGATACGCAGTATTTT	CASSSNLQGRDTQYF
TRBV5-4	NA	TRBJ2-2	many	TGTGCCAGCAGCCCTAGGACGGACGCATATTATACCGGGGAGCTGTTTTTT	CASSPRTDAYYTGELFF
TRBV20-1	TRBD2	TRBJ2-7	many	TGCAGTGCTAGAGGGGCAACCGGGAGGAGCTCCTACGAGCAGTACTTC	CSARGATGRSSYEQYF
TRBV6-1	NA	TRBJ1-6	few	TGTGCCAGCAGTGAAATCCCCAGGGGAAGGTCACCCCTCCACTTT	CASSEIPRGRSPLHF
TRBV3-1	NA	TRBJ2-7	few	TGTGCCAGCAGCCAAGGGCACAGGGCCTACGAGCAGTACTTC	CASSQGHRAYEQYF
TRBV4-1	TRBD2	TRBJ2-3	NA	TGCGCCAGCAGCCAACCCCCCCTAGCGGGGGGCCCGGGGGCACACACAGATACGCAGTATTTT	CASSQPPLAGGPGAHTDTQYF
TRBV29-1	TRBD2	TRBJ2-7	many	TGCAGCGTTGTAGTACTAGCGGGAGTGAACGAGCAGTACTTC	CSVVVLAGVNEQYF
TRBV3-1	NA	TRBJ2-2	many	TGTGCCAGCAGCCAAGATCTCCGGATCACCGGGGAGCTGTTTTTT	CASSQDLRITGELFF
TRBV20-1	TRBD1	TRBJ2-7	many	TGCAGTGCCCCAAGGGGACAGGGGGCCTCCTACGAGCAGTACTTC	CSAPRGQGASYEQYF
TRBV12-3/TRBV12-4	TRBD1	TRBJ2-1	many	TGTGCCAGCAGTTCGGGACAGGGGCACAATGAGCAGTTCTTC	CASSSGQGHNEQFF
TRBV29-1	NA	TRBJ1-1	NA	TGCAGCGTTGGAGAACTTCAGGCCTACACTGAAGCTTTCTTT	CSVGELQAYTEAFF
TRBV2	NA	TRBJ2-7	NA	TGTGCCAGCAGTGAAGCCCCCGGGTTGGCCTACGAGCAGTACTTC	CASSEAPGLAYEQYF
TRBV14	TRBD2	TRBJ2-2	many	TGTGCCAGCAGCCAACTGGGGGGGACCGGGGAGCTGTTTTTT	CASSQLGGTGELFF
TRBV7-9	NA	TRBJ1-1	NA	TGTGCCAGCAGCCCGTCGGTCGGACGGCTGAACACTGAAGCTTTCTTT	CASSPSVGRLNTEAFF
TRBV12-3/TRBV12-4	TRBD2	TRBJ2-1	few	TGTGCCAGCAGTTTAGCGGGAGGGCCCTACAATGAGCAGTTCTTC	CASSLAGGPYNEQFF
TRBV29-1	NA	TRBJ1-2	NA	TGCAGCGTTGAACGGCGGATGGTTACCAACTATGGCTACACCTTC	CSVERRMVTNYGYTF
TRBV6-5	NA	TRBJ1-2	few	TGTGCCAGCAGTTACTCGACGTCAGGGCAACATGGCTACACCTTC	CASSYSTSGQHGYTF
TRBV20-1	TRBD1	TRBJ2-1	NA	TGCAGTGCGACCTGGACAGGGGTTGGATACAATGAGCAGTTCTTC	CSATWTGVGYNEQFF
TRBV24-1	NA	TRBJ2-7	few	TGTGCCACCAGTGAGTTGACAGTCTACGAGCAGTACTTC	CATSELTVYEQYF
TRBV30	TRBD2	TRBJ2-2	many	TGTGCCTTATACGGGAGGGCCCCCGGGGAGCTGTTTTTT	CALYGRAPGELFF
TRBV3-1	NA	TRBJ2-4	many	TGTGCCAGCAGCCAAGAGTCGGCAGCCGGCATTCAGTACTTC	CASSQESAAGIQYF
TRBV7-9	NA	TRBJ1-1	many	TGTGCCAGCAGCTTAGAGGCCAGAACCATGAACACTGAAGCTTTCTTT	CASSLEARTMNTEAFF
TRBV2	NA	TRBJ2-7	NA	TGTGCCAGCAGTGAACTCGCTGGTGCAACGGACTACGAGCAGTACTTC	CASSELAGATDYEQYF
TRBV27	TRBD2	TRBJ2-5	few	TGTGCCAGCAGAGGGCTATCGGGCGGGGGGATATACCCCCAAGAGACCCAGTACTTC	CASRGLSGGGIYPQETQYF
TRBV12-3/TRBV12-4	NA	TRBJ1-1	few	TGTGCCAGCAGGGGCTCGGGCAGGCGGATGAACACTGAAGCTTTCTTT	CASRGSGRRMNTEAFF
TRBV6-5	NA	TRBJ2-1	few	TGTGCCAGCAGTTCCTGGGGGGGCGATGAGCAGTTCTTC	CASSSWGGDEQFF
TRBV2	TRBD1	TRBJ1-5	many	TGTGCCAGCACGGCAGGGGGCATTCAGCCCCAGCATTTT	CASTAGGIQPQHF
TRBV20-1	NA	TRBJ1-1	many	TGCAGTGCTAGAGATCGGGGACGGACTGAAGCTTTCTTT	CSARDRGRTEAFF
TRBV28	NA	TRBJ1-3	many	TGTGCCAGCAGTTGCCAGGCAGCCTCTGGAAACACCATATATTTT	CASSCQAASGNTIYF
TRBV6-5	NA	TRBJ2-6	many	TGTGCCAGCATTGGAGGGACAGCCAGAGCGGGGGCCAACGTCCTGACTTTC	CASIGGTARAGANVLTF
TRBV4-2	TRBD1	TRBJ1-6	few	TGTGCCAGCAGCCCCCCTAACCGGGACAGGTATAATTCACCCCTCCACTTT	CASSPPNRDRYNSPLHF
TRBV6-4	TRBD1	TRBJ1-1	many	TGTGCCAGCAGTGAGGGGACAGGTCCCACTGAAGCTTTCTTT	CASSEGTGPTEAFF
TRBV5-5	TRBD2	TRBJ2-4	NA	TGTGCCAGCAGCGCGCTAGCGGTAGCCAAAAACATTCAGTACTTC	CASSALAVAKNIQYF
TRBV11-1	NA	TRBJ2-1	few	TGTGCCAGCAGCTTGCTAGCTCTGGGAGAGCAGTTCTTC	CASSLLALGEQFF
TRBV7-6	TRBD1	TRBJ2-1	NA	TGTGCCAGCAGCTTAGAGTGGGGACAGGACAATGAGCAGTTCTTC	CASSLEWGQDNEQFF
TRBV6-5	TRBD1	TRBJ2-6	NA	TGTGCCAGCAGTAGACAGGGCGGCTCTGGGGCCAACGTCCTGACTTTC	CASSRQGGSGANVLTF
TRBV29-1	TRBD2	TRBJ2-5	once	TGCAGCGTGGCTCCGGGACTAGCGGGTGATGTGACCCAGTACTTC	CSVAPGLAGDVTQYF
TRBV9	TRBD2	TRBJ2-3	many	TGTGCCAGCAGCGTAGGGGGACTAGCGGGAGCCCCAGATACGCAGTATTTT	CASSVGGLAGAPDTQYF
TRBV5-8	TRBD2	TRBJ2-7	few	TGTGCCAGCAGCTTGGTGGGACTAGTCTACGAGCAGTACTTC	CASSLVGLVYEQYF
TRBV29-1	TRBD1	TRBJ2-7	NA	TGCAGCGTGCTGGGACAGGGATTTTCGCCCTACGAGCAGTACTTC	CSVLGQGFSPYEQYF
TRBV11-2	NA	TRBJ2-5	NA	TGTGCCAGCAGCTTAGCCCAGCGGGAGACCCAGTACTTC	CASSLAQRETQYF
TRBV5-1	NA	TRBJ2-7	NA	TGCGCCAGCAGCTTGTACTTACAGGGTTTCTTGGACTACGAGCAGTACTTC	CASSLYLQGFLDYEQYF
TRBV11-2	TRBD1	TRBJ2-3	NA	TGTGCCAGCAGCTTACAGGGGGTTACGCAGTATTTT	CASSLQGVTQYF